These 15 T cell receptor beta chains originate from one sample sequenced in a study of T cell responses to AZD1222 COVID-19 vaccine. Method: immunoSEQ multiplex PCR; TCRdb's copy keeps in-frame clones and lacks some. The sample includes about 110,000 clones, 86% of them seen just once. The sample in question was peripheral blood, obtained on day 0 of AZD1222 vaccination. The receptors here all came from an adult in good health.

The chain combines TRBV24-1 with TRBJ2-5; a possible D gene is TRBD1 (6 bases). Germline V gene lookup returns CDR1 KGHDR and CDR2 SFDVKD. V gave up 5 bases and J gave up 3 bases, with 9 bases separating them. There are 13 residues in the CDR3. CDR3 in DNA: TGTGCCACCAGTGTGTCAGGGGAAGAGACCCAGTACTTC. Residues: CATSVSGEETQYF.

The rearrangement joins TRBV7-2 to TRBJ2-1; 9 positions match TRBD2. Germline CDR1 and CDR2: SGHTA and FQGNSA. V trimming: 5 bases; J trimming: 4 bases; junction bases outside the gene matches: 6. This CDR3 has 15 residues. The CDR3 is CASSELAGTYNEQFF. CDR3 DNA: TGTGCCAGCAGCGAACTAGCGGGTACTTACAATGAGCAGTTCTTC.

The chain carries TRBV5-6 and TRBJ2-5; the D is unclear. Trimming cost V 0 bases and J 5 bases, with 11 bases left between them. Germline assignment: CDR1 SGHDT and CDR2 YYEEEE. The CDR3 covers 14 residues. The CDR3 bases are TGTGCCAGCAGCTTGGCCATGGGTAAGGAGACCCAGTACTTC. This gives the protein CASSLAMGKETQYF.

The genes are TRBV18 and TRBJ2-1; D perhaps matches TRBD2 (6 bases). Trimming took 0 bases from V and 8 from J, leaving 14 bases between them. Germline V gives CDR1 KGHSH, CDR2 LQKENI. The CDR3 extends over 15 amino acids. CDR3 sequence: CASSPPGLQIHEQFF. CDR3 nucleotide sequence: TGTGCCAGCTCACCACCGGGACTCCAGATCCATGAGCAGTTCTTC.

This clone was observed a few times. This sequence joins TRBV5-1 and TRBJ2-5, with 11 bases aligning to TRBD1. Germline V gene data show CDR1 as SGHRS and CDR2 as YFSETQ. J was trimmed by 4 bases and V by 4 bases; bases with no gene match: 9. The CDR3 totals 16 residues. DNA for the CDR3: TGCGCCAGCAGCCTGGGGACAGGGGGGCTGCGAGAGACCCAGTACTTC. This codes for CASSLGTGGLRETQYF.

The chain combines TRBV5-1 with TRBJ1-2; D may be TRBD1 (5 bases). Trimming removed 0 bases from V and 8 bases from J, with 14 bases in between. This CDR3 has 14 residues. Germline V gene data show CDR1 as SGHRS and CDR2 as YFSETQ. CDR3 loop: CASSLALGDLGYTF. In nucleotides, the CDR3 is TGCGCCAGCAGCTTGGCCTTAGGGGACTTGGGCTACACCTTC.

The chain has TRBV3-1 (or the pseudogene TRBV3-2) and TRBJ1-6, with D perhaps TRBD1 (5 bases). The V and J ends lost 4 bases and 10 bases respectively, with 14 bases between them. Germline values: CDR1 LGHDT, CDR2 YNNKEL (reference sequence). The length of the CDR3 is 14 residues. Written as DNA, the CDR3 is TGTGCCAGCAGCCCTATTCTCAGGGAATCACCCCTCCACTTT. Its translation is CASSPILRESPLHF.

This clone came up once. This CDR3 reads CASIPPGRTEAFF. DNA of the CDR3: TGTGCCAGCATACCGCCCGGGCGAACTGAAGCTTTCTTT. The genes are TRBV28 and TRBJ1-1; D remains ambiguous. This CDR3 contains 13 residues. The ends were cut back, 7 bases at V and 5 bases at J, with 14 bases in the middle. Germline CDR1 MDHEN, CDR2 SYDVKM. Drawing the rest from reference TRBV28 and TRBJ1-1, the complete variable domain is DVKVTQSSRYLVKRTGEKVFLECVQDMDHENMFWYRQDPGLGLRLIYFSYDVKMKEKGDIPEGYSVSREKKERFSLILESASTNQTSMYLCASIPPGRTEAFFGQGTRLTVV.

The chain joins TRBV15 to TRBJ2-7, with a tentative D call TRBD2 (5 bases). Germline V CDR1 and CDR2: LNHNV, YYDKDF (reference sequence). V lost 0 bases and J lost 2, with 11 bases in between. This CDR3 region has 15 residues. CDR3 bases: TGTGCCACCAGCAGAGATCGTCAGAGGGCCTACGAGCAGTACTTC. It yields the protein CATSRDRQRAYEQYF.

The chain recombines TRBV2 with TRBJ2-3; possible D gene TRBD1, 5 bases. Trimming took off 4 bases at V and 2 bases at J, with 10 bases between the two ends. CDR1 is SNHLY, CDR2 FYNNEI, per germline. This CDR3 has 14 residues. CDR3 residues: CASSVGQFTDTQYF. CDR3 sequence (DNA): TGTGCCAGCAGTGTCGGACAATTCACAGATACGCAGTATTTT.

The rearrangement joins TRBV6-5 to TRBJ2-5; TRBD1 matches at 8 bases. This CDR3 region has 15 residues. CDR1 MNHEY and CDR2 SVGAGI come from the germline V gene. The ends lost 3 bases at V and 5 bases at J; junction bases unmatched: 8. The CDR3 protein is CASSYSGQGGETQYF. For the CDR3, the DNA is TGTGCCAGCAGTTATTCAGGACAGGGAGGTGAGACCCAGTACTTC.

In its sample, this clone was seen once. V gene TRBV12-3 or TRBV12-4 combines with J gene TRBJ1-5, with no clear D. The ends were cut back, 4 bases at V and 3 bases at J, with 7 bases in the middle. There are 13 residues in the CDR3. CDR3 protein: CASSYNINQPQHF. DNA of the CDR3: TGTGCCAGCAGTTACAACATCAATCAGCCCCAGCATTTT.

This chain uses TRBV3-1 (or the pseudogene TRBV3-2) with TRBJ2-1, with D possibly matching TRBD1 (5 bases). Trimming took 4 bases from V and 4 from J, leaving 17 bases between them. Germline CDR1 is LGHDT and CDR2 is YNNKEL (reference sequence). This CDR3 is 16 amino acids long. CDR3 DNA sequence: TGTGCCAGCAGCCTAAGCTCTGGGGCCAGATACAATGAGCAGTTCTTC. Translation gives CASSLSSGARYNEQFF.

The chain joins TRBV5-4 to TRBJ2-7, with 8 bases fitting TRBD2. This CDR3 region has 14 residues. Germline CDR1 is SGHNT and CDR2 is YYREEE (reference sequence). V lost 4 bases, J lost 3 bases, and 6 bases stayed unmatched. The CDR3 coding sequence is TGTGCCAGCAGCCGGGGACTAGAGAACTACGAGCAGTACTTC. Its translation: CASSRGLENYEQYF.

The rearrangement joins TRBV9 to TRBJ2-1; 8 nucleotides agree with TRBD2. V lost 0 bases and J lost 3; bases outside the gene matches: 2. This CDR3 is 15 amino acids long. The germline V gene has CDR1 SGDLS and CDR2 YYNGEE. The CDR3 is CASSVAAGDYNEQFF. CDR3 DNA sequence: TGTGCCAGCAGCGTAGCAGCGGGGGACTACAATGAGCAGTTCTTC. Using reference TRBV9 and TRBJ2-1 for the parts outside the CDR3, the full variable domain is DSGVTQTPKHLITATGQRVTLRCSPRSGDLSVYWYQQSLDQGLQFLIQYYNGEERAKGNILERFSAQQFPDLHSELNLSSLELGDSALYFCASSVAAGDYNEQFFGPGTRLTVL.